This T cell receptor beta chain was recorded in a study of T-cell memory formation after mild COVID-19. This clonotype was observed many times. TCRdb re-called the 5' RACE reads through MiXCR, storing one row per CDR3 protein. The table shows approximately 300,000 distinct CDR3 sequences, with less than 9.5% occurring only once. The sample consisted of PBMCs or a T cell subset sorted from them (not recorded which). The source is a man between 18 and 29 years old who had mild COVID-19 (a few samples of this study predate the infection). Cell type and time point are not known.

The CDR3 spells CASSLRQNYGYTF. CDR3 bases: TGTGCCAGCAGCTTAAGGCAGAACTATGGCTACACCTTC. The rearrangement links TRBV7-2 to TRBJ1-2; D not certain. The CDR3 runs 13 residues. Germline V gene data show CDR1 as SGHTA and CDR2 as FQGNSA. V dropped 2 bases and J dropped 2 bases, with 6 bases sitting between them.